These T cell receptor beta chains were read from a single sample in a study of T cells in Graves' hyperthyroidism and ophthalmopathy. One entry per CDR3 protein, called by TCRdb with MiXCR from the multiplex PCR reads. The sample contains roughly 550,000 distinct CDR3 sequences, roughly 16% of which appear only once. Sequenced: blood. These receptors were obtained from a woman in her twenties or thirties with Graves' ophthalmopathy. Both conserved end residues are part of each CDR3. A D gene is named only where the DNA matches it firmly. Some rows mark clone size as missing; the rest say once, few, many or name a class of expanded clone.

v_gene	abundance	d_gene	j_gene	CDR3aa	CDR3nt
TRBV28	.	.	TRBJ2-7	CASEGGLGDYEQYF	TGTGCCAGCGAGGGCGGGCTAGGGGACTACGAGCAGTACTTC
TRBV9	.	TRBD1	TRBJ2-7	CASSVEQGAENEQYF	TGTGCCAGCAGCGTAGAGCAGGGGGCCGAGAACGAGCAGTACTTC
TRBV20-1	many	.	TRBJ2-5	CSAGGTGETQYF	TGCAGTGCTGGGGGGACCGGAGAGACCCAGTACTTC
TRBV10-1	few	.	TRBJ2-7	CASSGSPDYEQYF	TGCGCCAGCAGTGGGTCCCCGGACTACGAGCAGTACTTC
TRBV7-9	few	.	TRBJ1-2	CASSLSGRANYGYTF	TGTGCCAGCAGCTTATCGGGACGGGCTAACTATGGCTACACCTTC
TRBV6-1	.	TRBD1	TRBJ1-1	CASSKDRTNTEAFF	TGTGCCAGCAGCAAGGACAGGACAAACACTGAAGCTTTCTTT
TRBV9	few	TRBD1	TRBJ1-1	CASSADLGTGENTEAFF	TGTGCCAGCAGCGCCGATCTTGGGACAGGTGAGAACACTGAAGCTTTCTTT
TRBV2	few	TRBD1	TRBJ2-3	CASRGDRGTDTQYF	TGTGCCAGCAGAGGGGACAGGGGCACAGATACGCAGTATTTT
TRBV6-2/TRBV6-3	many	TRBD2	TRBJ2-3	CASSWGTSGRSTDTQYF	TGTGCCAGCAGTTGGGGGACTAGCGGAAGAAGCACAGATACGCAGTATTTT
TRBV6-2/TRBV6-3	.	TRBD1	TRBJ2-1	CASRSGQVSSYNEQFF	TGTGCCAGCAGGTCAGGACAGGTTAGCTCCTACAATGAGCAGTTCTTC
TRBV4-3	.	TRBD1	TRBJ2-3	CASSLRQGAGDTQYF	TGCGCCAGCAGCCTTCGACAGGGGGCGGGAGATACGCAGTATTTT
TRBV7-9	.	.	TRBJ2-2	CASSLLHGGELFF	TGTGCCAGCAGCTTACTTCACGGCGGGGAGCTGTTTTTT
TRBV27	.	.	TRBJ1-2	CASSMRGRIIYGYTF	TGTGCCAGCAGCATGCGGGGACGGATAATCTATGGCTACACCTTC
TRBV19	few	.	TRBJ2-7	CASSMAGQSSYEQYF	TGTGCCAGTAGTATGGCGGGACAGAGCTCCTACGAGCAGTACTTC
TRBV20-1	few	TRBD2	TRBJ2-6	CSAAAGLPFSGANVLTF	TGCAGTGCTGCGGCGGGACTACCCTTCTCTGGGGCCAACGTCCTGACTTTC
TRBV13	many	.	TRBJ2-3	CASSLSGPTDTQYF	TGTGCCAGCAGCTTATCGGGGCCCACAGATACGCAGTATTTT
TRBV19	few	.	TRBJ2-3	CASSIPGTGGGTQYF	TGTGCCAGTAGTATACCCGGGACCGGAGGAGGTACGCAGTATTTT
TRBV27	few	.	TRBJ1-6	CACSLGLDTDNSPLHF	TGTGCCTGCAGCTTGGGGCTAGACACGGATAACTCACCCCTCCACTTT
TRBV20-1	few	.	TRBJ2-1	CSASEGKDYNEQFF	TGCAGTGCTAGTGAGGGAAAGGACTACAATGAGCAGTTCTTC
TRBV6-1	few	TRBD1	TRBJ2-2	CASTDRGIVGELFF	TGTGCCAGCACCGACAGGGGAATCGTCGGGGAGCTGTTTTTT
TRBV28	many	.	TRBJ1-1	CASKPTNTEAFF	TGTGCCAGCAAACCGACGAACACTGAAGCTTTCTTT
TRBV27	medium-sized	.	TRBJ2-2	CASSSPEPANTGELFF	TGTGCCAGCAGTTCCCCGGAGCCGGCGAACACCGGGGAGCTGTTTTTT